The 22 T cell receptor beta chains below were found in one sample sequenced in a study of T cell changes during pregnancy in multiple sclerosis. Here immunoSEQ multiplex PCR was the method, and the copy in TCRdb shows in-frame clones only, minus some. The sample lists under 55,000 clones; approximately 91% were seen once. The sample was CD8+ T cells from peripheral blood mononuclear cells, taken after pregnancy. The receptor set was obtained from a female donor with multiple sclerosis, enrolled in a pregnancy study.

The chain has TRBV29-1 and TRBJ1-3; D ambiguous. V was shortened by 4 bases and J by 0 bases, with 10 bases between the two germline ends. This CDR3 comprises 14 residues. Germline CDR1 is SQVTM and CDR2 is ANQGSEA. CDR3 bases: TGCAGCGTTGTGCCTGAGCGCTCTGGAAACACCATATATTTT. This codes for CSVVPERSGNTIYF.

CDR3 nucleotide sequence: TGTGCCAGCAGCCCAGCCCCCGGGACAGATGGCTACACCTTC. Amino acid sequence: CASSPAPGTDGYTF. This chain links TRBV27 with TRBJ1-2; 7 bases map to TRBD1. The CDR3 extends over 14 amino acids. From germline, CDR1 is MNHEY and CDR2 SMNVEV (reference sequence). Trimming at V came to 6 bases and at J to 6 bases, leaving 10 bases not matched to a gene.

On this clone: Other nucleotide sequences in the sample specify the same CDR3. The V call is TRBV29-1, the J call TRBJ2-7; the D gene is possibly TRBD1 (5 bases). The CDR3 length is 12 residues. Trimming removed 2 bases at V and 0 bases at J, with 5 bases between. Germline lookup yields CDR1 SQVTM and CDR2 ANQGSEA. CDR3 in DNA: TGCAGCGTTGAACAGGGCTCCTACGAGCAGTACTTC. It yields the protein CSVEQGSYEQYF.

V and J are TRBV6-5 and TRBJ1-5, with D unresolved. The V end was cut by 5 bases, the J end by 4 bases, with 12 bases between. Germline V gives CDR1 MNHEY, CDR2 SVGAGI. The CDR3 runs to 14 residues. CDR3 bases: TGTGCCAGCAGTCCCACCTCGACTAATCAGCCCCAGCATTTT. It codes for CASSPTSTNQPQHF.

The gene calls are TRBV5-1 and TRBJ2-5, with 7 bases that match TRBD1. This CDR3 comprises 15 residues. V lost 0 bases and J lost 2; bases outside the gene matches: 4. CDR1 is SGHRS, CDR2 YFSETQ, per germline. The CDR3 DNA reads as TGCGCCAGCAGCTTGGCAGGGGGTCAGCAAGAGACCCAGTACTTC. It codes for CASSLAGGQQETQYF. The whole variable domain, filled in from reference TRBV5-1 and TRBJ2-5, reads KAGVTQTPRYLIKTRGQQVTLSCSPISGHRSVSWYQQTPGQGLQFLFEYFSETQRNKGNFPGRFSGRQFSNSRSEMNVSTLELGDSALYLCASSLAGGQQETQYFGPGTRLLVL.

The chain has TRBV19 and TRBJ2-7; TRBD2 aligns across 7 bases. CDR1 is LNHDA and CDR2 is SQIVND in the germline V gene (reference sequence). After removal of 11 bases from V and 3 bases from J, the junction contained 10 bases not matched to a gene. CDR3 length: 13 residues. The CDR3 DNA follows: TGTGCCGTAGGGTCGGGGGAGGGCTACGAGCAGTACTTC. Translating gives CAVGSGEGYEQYF.

V usage is TRBV30 and J usage is TRBJ1-6; 7 bases fit TRBD1. Trimming removed 5 bases from V and 0 bases from J; junction bases left unmatched: 4. Germline V gene sequence: CDR1 GTSNPN, CDR2 SVGIG (reference sequence). There are 15 residues in the CDR3. CDR3 amino acids: CAWGRDSSYNSPLHF. CDR3 in DNA: TGTGCCTGGGGAAGGGACAGCTCCTATAATTCACCCCTCCACTTT.

This chain uses TRBV6-5 with TRBJ2-5; 8 positions agree with TRBD1. The trim removed 3 bases at V and 5 bases at J, leaving 8 bases unmatched. In germline, CDR1 is MNHEY, CDR2 SVGAGI. The CDR3 sequence is 15 residues long. CDR3 DNA sequence: TGTGCCAGCAGTTATGTTGCAGGGGGCGAGGAGACCCAGTACTTC. Translation: CASSYVAGGEETQYF.

This rearrangement joins TRBV6-5 to TRBJ2-1; 8 bases line up with TRBD2. This CDR3 comprises 14 residues. The germline V gene encodes CDR1 MNHEY and CDR2 SVGAGI. V dropped 6 bases and J dropped 2; count of bases not matched to a gene: 3. The CDR3, as DNA: TGTGCCAGCAGCCCGGGACTAGCCTACAATGAGCAGTTCTTC. Translation: CASSPGLAYNEQFF.

This clone was detected only a few times. The chain employs TRBV23-1 and TRBJ2-2; D not resolved. TRBV23-1 is known as an ORF, though its function is uncertain. The CDR3 covers 12 residues. For the CDR3, the DNA is TGCGCACCCGATGAGAGATACGGGGAGCTGTTTTTT. Encoded protein: CAPDERYGELFF.

The sample holds one count of this clone. This rearrangement joins TRBV4-1 to TRBJ1-2, with no clear D. CDR3 length: 14 residues. In germline, CDR1 is MGHRA, CDR2 YSYEKL. The ends were cut back, 0 bases at V and 2 bases at J, with 7 bases in the middle. CDR3 DNA sequence: TGCGCCAGCAGCCAAGAACCGGGGAACTATGGCTACACCTTC. The encoded protein is CASSQEPGNYGYTF.

The V and J genes are TRBV7-9 and TRBJ2-3; 7 bases are a match to TRBD1. The germline CDR1 and CDR2 sequences are SEHNR and FQNEAQ (reference sequence). The CDR3 covers 12 residues. After removal of 5 bases from V and 6 bases from J, the junction contained 2 bases not matched to a gene. CDR3 bases: TGTGCCAGCAGCACACAGGGGGATACGCAGTATTTT. It is translated as CASSTQGDTQYF. The entire variable domain, with the rest obtained from reference TRBV7-9 and TRBJ2-3, is as follows: DTGVSQNPRHKITKRGQNVTFRCDPISEHNRLYWYRQTLGQGPEFLTYFQNEAQLEKSRLLSDRFSAERPKGSFSTLEIQRTEQGDSAMYLCASSTQGDTQYFGPGTRLTVL.

The chain uses TRBV2 and TRBJ2-7, with 10 bases lining up with TRBD1. The CDR3 loop spans 14 amino acids. J lost 2 bases, V lost 4 bases, and 2 bases had no gene match. CDR1 SNHLY and CDR2 FYNNEI come from the germline V gene. This CDR3 reads CASSGQGAPYEQYF. In nucleotides, the CDR3 is TGTGCCAGCAGTGGACAGGGGGCGCCCTACGAGCAGTACTTC.

The chain is built from TRBV7-6 and TRBJ1-1, with D maybe TRBD1 (5 bases). Looked up from germline, CDR1 is SGHVS and CDR2 is FNYEAQ. This CDR3 is 14 amino acids long. Between the trimmed V and J ends, which lost 1 base and 0 bases, there was a span of 6 bases. CDR3 DNA: TGTGCCAGCAGCTTAGGGGGCATGAACACTGAAGCTTTCTTT. It encodes CASSLGGMNTEAFF. Using reference TRBV7-6 and TRBJ1-1 for the parts outside the CDR3, the full variable domain is GAGVSQSPRYKVTKRGQDVALRCDPISGHVSLYWYRQALGQGPEFLTYFNYEAQQDKSGLPNDRFSAERPEGSISTLTIQRTEQRDSAMYRCASSLGGMNTEAFFGQGTRLTVV.

V gene TRBV27 combines with J gene TRBJ2-1, with TRBD1 matching over 8 bases. The trim removed 7 bases at V and 10 bases at J, leaving 3 bases unmatched. Germline values: CDR1 MNHEY, CDR2 SMNVEV (reference sequence). This CDR3 has 11 residues. This CDR3 reads CASNQGAEQFF. The CDR3 region has the DNA TGTGCCAGCAATCAGGGGGCAGAGCAGTTCTTC.

The table lists this clone with a count of one. V gene TRBV5-6 combines with J gene TRBJ2-7; TRBD2 aligns across 8 bases. CDR3 length equals 16 residues. V was clipped by 1 base and J by 6 bases; unmatched bases: 12. Germline loops: CDR1 SGHDT, CDR2 YYEEEE. This CDR3 is CASSLRRGGPNLEQYF. DNA for the CDR3: TGTGCCAGCAGCTTGAGGCGCGGGGGGCCCAACCTCGAGCAGTACTTC.

V is TRBV13 and J is TRBJ1-2, with D possibly TRBD1 on 6 matching bases. V was cut by 6 bases and J by 8 bases, with 10 bases left in between. This CDR3 is built from 11 residues. Germline V lookup: CDR1 PRHDT, CDR2 FYEKMQ (reference sequence). CDR3 sequence: CASRSGGGYTF. The CDR3 DNA reads TGTGCCAGCAGAAGCGGGGGCGGCTACACCTTC.

This clone was seen just once. The chain employs TRBV27 and TRBJ1-5; perhaps TRBD1 as D (5 bases). The V and J ends lost 6 bases and 1 base respectively, with 10 bases between them. The germline gives CDR1 MNHEY, CDR2 SMNVEV (reference sequence). CDR3 length: 14 residues. The CDR3 region is CASSGPGSNQPQHF. CDR3 DNA sequence: TGTGCCAGCAGCGGCCCAGGGAGCAATCAGCCCCAGCATTTT.

This chain joins TRBV5-6 and TRBJ2-7; no reliable D call. The CDR3 runs to 14 residues. Per the germline V gene, CDR1 is SGHDT and CDR2 is YYEEEE. V was cut by 5 bases and J by 2 bases, with 14 bases left in between. The CDR3 loop is CASSDGGRAYEQYF. The CDR3 region has the DNA TGTGCCAGCAGTGATGGTGGTCGGGCCTACGAGCAGTACTTC.

The chain links TRBV7-9 to TRBJ1-1, with D tentatively TRBD1 (5 bases). Germline-derived CDR1 and CDR2 are SEHNR and FQNEAQ (reference sequence). V dropped 6 bases and J dropped 5 bases, with 7 bases sitting between them. The CDR3 spans 11 residues. CDR3 sequence: CASRKGTEAFF. The DNA for the CDR3 is TGTGCCAGCAGAAAGGGGACTGAAGCTTTCTTT.

The J gene is TRBJ2-1, the V gene TRBV6-5; 12 bases fit TRBD2. V lost 7 bases and J lost 6; bases outside the gene matches: 4. The CDR3 contains 14 residues. CDR1 is MNHEY, CDR2 SVGAGI, per germline. The CDR3 bases are TGTGCCAGCAACCTAGCGGGGGGGCCCAATGAGCAGTTCTTC. Its protein is CASNLAGGPNEQFF.

On this clone itself: Distinct nucleotide sequences in the sample also encode this CDR3. The chain carries TRBV19 and TRBJ1-5, with a possible D match to TRBD1 (6 bases). The V end lost 3 bases, the J end lost 7 bases, and 10 bases lay between the germline ends. The CDR3 extends over 13 amino acids. Per germline, CDR1 LNHDA and CDR2 SQIVND (reference sequence). The CDR3 bases are TGTGCCAGTAGTATGGGGGGGCTACAGCCCCAGCATTTT. Amino acids: CASSMGGLQPQHF.